This entry features one T cell receptor (beta chain) sequence. Random hexamers were used to reverse transcribe roughly 0.5 to 1 ug of RNA. MiXCR, applied by TCRdb to the immunoSEQ multiplex PCR reads, yields one record per CDR3 protein. The sample includes about 290,000 distinct CDR3 sequences, around nine tenths of them seen just once. This CDR3 is built from 13 residues. The V gene's germline CDR1 is MRHNA and CDR2 SNTAGT. Trimming removed 4 bases from V and 6 bases from J; junction bases left unmatched: 1. The sample originates from a study of CD8 T cells in Susac syndrome. This receptor was identified in a human donor with multiple sclerosis. The sample taken for sequencing was CD8+ T cells from PBMCs. The chain combines TRBV6-4 with TRBJ2-2, with TRBD1 identical over 8 bases. CDR3 bases: TGTGCCAGCAGTGGACAGGGGTCCGGGGAGCTGTTTTTT. This gives the protein CASSGQGSGELFF.